This passage covers 25 T cell receptor beta chains from one sample sequenced in a study of blood T cell repertoires in COVID-19. Sequencing was performed with immunoSEQ multiplex PCR; in TCRdb, only in-frame clones are kept and a portion is missing. Among 180,000 or so clones, approximately 89% were seen once, and the ten largest hold under 4.5%. Material for sequencing was peripheral blood. These receptors all stem from a young woman with acute or convalescent COVID-19.

This clone was observed a single time. V is TRBV7-9 and J is TRBJ2-7, with TRBD1 identical over 7 bases. The V and J ends lost 3 bases and 2 bases, in that order; junction bases with no gene match: 7. CDR3 length equals 15 residues. The germline V gene encodes CDR1 SEHNR and CDR2 FQNEAQ (reference sequence). The CDR3 loop is CASSFWDSITYEQYF. The CDR3 nucleotides are TGTGCCAGCAGCTTTTGGGACAGCATTACCTACGAGCAGTACTTC.

The V call is TRBV13, the J call TRBJ1-1, with D uncertain. V was pared by 5 bases and J by 1 base, with 14 bases between. Germline CDR1 PRHDT, CDR2 FYEKMQ (reference sequence). This CDR3 is 15 amino acids long. The DNA for the CDR3 is TGTGCCAGCAGCGGATCGACTCTTGGGAACACTGAAGCTTTCTTT. This encodes CASSGSTLGNTEAFF.

This clone showed up just a few times. The chain links TRBV6-6 to TRBJ1-4; D unclear. The V end was cut by 3 bases, the J end by 0 bases, with 11 bases between. The CDR3 runs to 16 residues. Germline CDR1 and CDR2: MNHNY and SVGAGI (reference sequence). CDR3 bases: TGTGCCAGCAGTTATTTCGACGGAGCAACTAATGAAAAACTGTTTTTT. Its protein is CASSYFDGATNEKLFF.

This chain links TRBV4-1 with TRBJ1-5; D is unresolved. V gave up 1 base and J gave up 3 bases, with 4 bases separating them. From germline, CDR1 is MGHRA and CDR2 YSYEKL. The CDR3 is made up of 13 amino acids. CDR3 nucleotides: TGCGCCAGCAGCCAAGTCTTCAATCAGCCCCAGCATTTT. It yields the protein CASSQVFNQPQHF.

The genes are TRBV4-2 and TRBJ2-7, with 7 positions matching TRBD1. Germline-derived CDR1 and CDR2 are LGHNA and YNFKEQ. The junction had 5 bases not matched to a gene; V was cut back by 5 bases and J by 4 bases. This CDR3 has 13 residues. DNA of the CDR3: TGTGCCAGCAGCGAACGGGACAGTTACGAGCAGTACTTC. Translation gives CASSERDSYEQYF.

As to this clone: The sample has other DNA sequences that encode this CDR3 too. The chain uses TRBV28 and TRBJ1-2, with D perhaps TRBD1 (5 bases). The length of the CDR3 is 12 residues. CDR1 is MDHEN and CDR2 is SYDVKM in the germline V gene. V was shortened by 2 bases and J by 5 bases, with 6 bases between the two germline ends. CDR3 residues: CASSLGGYGYTF. CDR3 DNA: TGTGCCAGCAGTTTAGGGGGGTATGGCTACACCTTC.

The chain couples TRBV24-1 to TRBJ2-1; weak D call: TRBD2 (5 bases). Germline-derived CDR1 and CDR2 are KGHDR and SFDVKD. CDR3 length: 13 residues. Between the trimmed V and J ends, which lost 3 bases and 6 bases, there was a span of 8 bases. The CDR3 DNA reads TGTGCCACCAGTGATGCACTAGTCAATGAGCAGTTCTTC. Its translation is CATSDALVNEQFF.

This clone came up once. The chain recombines TRBV18 with TRBJ2-3; D may be TRBD2 (6 bases). This CDR3 contains 17 residues. V was pared by 2 bases and J by 1 base, with 16 bases between. Looked up from germline, CDR1 is KGHSH and CDR2 is LQKENI. The CDR3 protein is CASSPLTRGGGTDTQYF. CDR3 nucleotide sequence: TGTGCCAGCTCACCATTGACCCGGGGCGGGGGCACAGATACGCAGTATTTT.

The chain's CDR3 is CASSVEGHSGNTIYF. Written as DNA, the CDR3 is TGTGCCAGCAGCGTAGAGGGGCACTCTGGAAACACCATATATTTT. The rearrangement links TRBV9 to TRBJ1-3; D perhaps matches TRBD1 (5 bases). Deletions cut 0 bases from V and 0 bases from J, with 7 bases between. CDR1 and CDR2 (germline): SGDLS, YYNGEE. The CDR3 spans 15 residues. Full variable domain (missing parts from reference TRBV9 and TRBJ1-3): DSGVTQTPKHLITATGQRVTLRCSPRSGDLSVYWYQQSLDQGLQFLIQYYNGEERAKGNILERFSAQQFPDLHSELNLSSLELGDSALYFCASSVEGHSGNTIYFGEGSWLTVV.

This chain connects TRBV20-1 to TRBJ2-7; 11 bases align to TRBD2. Germline CDR1 DFQATT, CDR2 SNEGSKA (reference sequence). V shed 3 bases and J 7 bases; nucleotides not matched to a gene: 8. This CDR3 is built from 14 residues. Here the CDR3 DNA reads TGCAGTGCTAGTGAGGCTAGCGGGAGGCCTGAGCAGTACTTC. Translation: CSASEASGRPEQYF.

The gene calls are TRBV28 and TRBJ2-7; D perhaps matches TRBD2 (5 bases). The V gene's germline CDR1 is MDHEN and CDR2 SYDVKM. Between the trimmed V and J ends, which lost 5 bases and 3 bases, there was a span of 17 bases. The CDR3 covers 15 residues. DNA of the CDR3: TGTGCCAGCAGTCCGCCCCCAGCGGTGGACTACGAGCAGTACTTC. Its protein product is CASSPPPAVDYEQYF.

V is TRBV12-3 or TRBV12-4 and J is TRBJ2-7, with D possibly TRBD1 on 5 matching bases. The CDR3 runs to 13 residues. Between the trimmed V and J ends, which lost 6 bases and 2 bases, there was a span of 11 bases. The CDR3 spells CASSLQAPYEQYF. In DNA form, the CDR3 reads TGTGCCAGCAGCCTACAGGCGCCCTACGAGCAGTACTTC.

This clone occurred once. This chain connects TRBV7-9 to TRBJ2-1; the D gene is possibly TRBD1 (6 bases). V lost 10 bases to trimming and J lost 3 bases, with 19 bases between them. The CDR3 covers 15 residues. Germline CDR1 is SEHNR and CDR2 is FQNEAQ (reference sequence). The CDR3 is CATRQQGRDYNEQFF. In nucleotides, the CDR3 is TGTGCCACTCGCCAACAGGGACGAGACTACAATGAGCAGTTCTTC.

V gene TRBV30 combines with J gene TRBJ2-2, with 13 nucleotides matching TRBD2. Germline CDR1 and CDR2: GTSNPN and SVGIG (reference sequence). The trim removed 0 bases at V and 0 bases at J, leaving 4 bases unmatched. The CDR3 spans 18 residues. Here the CDR3 DNA reads TGTGCCTGGAGTGTCTCACTAGCGGGGGGGGCGAACACCGGGGAGCTGTTTTTT. Its translation is CAWSVSLAGGANTGELFF.

This rearrangement joins TRBV11-2 to TRBJ2-3, with D perhaps TRBD2 (6 bases). From germline, CDR1 is SGHAT and CDR2 FQNNGV. The length of the CDR3 is 16 residues. V was trimmed by 3 bases and J by 0 bases, leaving 13 bases between them. In DNA form, the CDR3 reads TGTGCCAGCAGCTTTGAGCGGAGGGCGAGCACAGATACGCAGTATTTT. It codes for CASSFERRASTDTQYF.

The rearrangement joins TRBV28 to TRBJ2-5; a possible D gene is TRBD2 (6 bases). Trimming left V 6 bases short and J 4 bases short, with 12 bases between. This CDR3 has 13 amino acids. Looked up from germline, CDR1 is MDHEN and CDR2 is SYDVKM. CDR3 bases: TGTGCCAGCAGGTCCGGGAGCCGAGAGACCCAGTACTTC. Protein sequence: CASRSGSRETQYF.

The chain has TRBV4-2 and TRBJ2-7, with TRBD1 matching over 7 bases. The germline V gene has CDR1 LGHNA and CDR2 YNFKEQ. There are 16 residues in the CDR3. With 1 base clipped from V and 4 bases from J, the junction kept 10 bases outside the gene matches. The CDR3 nucleotides are TGTGCCAGCAGCCAAGCCCACCGGGACAGACCTTACGAGCAGTACTTC. Its translation is CASSQAHRDRPYEQYF.

This clone was picked up a small number of times. The chain carries TRBV6-5 and TRBJ1-6; D may be TRBD1 (6 bases). V lost 7 bases and J 10 bases, leaving 14 bases between the germline ends. Germline loops: CDR1 MNHEY, CDR2 SVGAGI. This CDR3 spans 13 amino acids. CDR3 residues: CASNGQQESPLHF. The CDR3 DNA reads TGTGCCAGCAATGGACAGCAGGAGTCACCCCTCCACTTT.

The chain couples TRBV5-1 to TRBJ1-1; 7 positions agree with TRBD1. V shed 8 bases and J 1 base; nucleotides not matched to a gene: 8. CDR1 and CDR2 from the germline V gene are SGHRS and YFSETQ. The CDR3 length is 14 residues. CDR3 loop: CASHPQGGNTEAFF. CDR3 bases: TGCGCCAGTCATCCCCAGGGGGGGAACACTGAAGCTTTCTTT.

The genes are TRBV6-5 and TRBJ2-2; possible D gene TRBD2, 6 bases. This CDR3 has 12 amino acids. CDR1 and CDR2 (germline): MNHEY, SVGAGI. The V gene lost 6 bases and the J gene lost 5 bases, with 7 bases spanning the gap. The CDR3 loop reads CASSRGTGELFF. The CDR3 bases are TGTGCCAGCAGCCGGGGGACCGGGGAGCTGTTTTTT.

The chain links TRBV3-1 (or the pseudogene TRBV3-2) to TRBJ2-3, with D tentatively TRBD2 (5 bases). The CDR3 is 14 residues long. Between the trimmed V and J ends, which lost 4 bases and 3 bases, there was a span of 11 bases. The germline gives CDR1 LGHDT, CDR2 YNNKEL (reference sequence). CDR3 in amino acids: CASSPDLGTDTQYF. The CDR3 DNA follows: TGTGCCAGCAGCCCGGACTTGGGGACAGATACGCAGTATTTT.

V is TRBV5-1 and J is TRBJ2-2; the D is unclear. V lost 4 bases, J lost 8 bases, and 6 bases lay in between. Germline-derived CDR1 and CDR2 are SGHRS and YFSETQ. The CDR3 covers 11 residues. CDR3 nucleotides: TGCGCCAGCAGCGCGGTAGGGGAGCTGTTTTTT. This codes for CASSAVGELFF. Filled out from reference TRBV5-1 and TRBJ2-2, the complete variable domain reads KAGVTQTPRYLIKTRGQQVTLSCSPISGHRSVSWYQQTPGQGLQFLFEYFSETQRNKGNFPGRFSGRQFSNSRSEMNVSTLELGDSALYLCASSAVGELFFGEGSRLTVL.

The J gene is TRBJ2-2, the V gene TRBV5-1; 9 nucleotides line up with TRBD2. The CDR3 spans 16 residues. Unmatched junction bases numbered 10, after V lost 3 bases and J lost 7 bases. CDR1 and CDR2 (germline): SGHRS, YFSETQ. The CDR3 reads CASSSVAGGPIGELFF. The CDR3, as DNA: TGCGCCAGCAGCTCAGTGGCGGGAGGGCCGATCGGGGAGCTGTTTTTT.

This sequence joins TRBV6-1 and TRBJ2-2, with a possible D match to TRBD2 (5 bases). V lost 1 base, J lost 7 bases, and 7 bases lay in between. This CDR3 region has 13 residues. The V gene's germline CDR1 is MNHNS and CDR2 SASEGT. This CDR3 is CASSEVTSGELFF. CDR3 sequence (DNA): TGTGCCAGCAGTGAAGTCACTAGCGGGGAGCTGTTTTTT.

The chain uses TRBV6-6 and TRBJ2-6; TRBD1 might be the D (5 bases). Germline V lookup: CDR1 MNHNY, CDR2 SVGAGI (reference sequence). Trimming removed 2 bases at V and 0 bases at J, with 8 bases between. The CDR3 loop spans 16 amino acids. CDR3 coding DNA: TGTGCCAGCAGTTACCGACAGACCTCTGGGGCCAACGTCCTGACTTTC. Its translation is CASSYRQTSGANVLTF.